Below are 29 T cell receptor beta chains sequenced from a single sample in a study of CD4 T cell repertoires in COVID-19. The assay was immunoSEQ multiplex PCR, and TCRdb's table has in-frame clones only and misses some. The sample holds 70,000 to 95,000 clones, roughly four fifths seen once. The sample here was CD4+ T cells from peripheral blood, taken after recovery from COVID-19. Receptor source: a human donor who had COVID-19.

V is TRBV6-5 and J is TRBJ1-4, with D maybe TRBD1 (5 bases). Germline assignment: CDR1 MNHEY and CDR2 SVGAGI. Trimming took 4 bases from V and 7 from J, leaving 19 bases between them. This CDR3 spans 16 amino acids. Here the CDR3 reads CASSSDGGGLSEKLFF. The CDR3 region has the DNA TGTGCCAGCAGTTCCGACGGTGGGGGGTTAAGTGAAAAACTGTTTTTT.

The rearrangement uses TRBV5-8 and TRBJ2-2; perhaps TRBD2 as D (5 bases). V gave up 0 bases and J gave up 0 bases, with 12 bases separating them. The CDR3 runs 17 residues. Germline-derived CDR1 and CDR2 are SGHTS and YDEGEE. CDR3 coding DNA: TGTGCCAGCAGCTTGGGGCTGGGAGCCGCGAACACCGGGGAGCTGTTTTTT. Residues: CASSLGLGAANTGELFF.

V is TRBV7-9 and J is TRBJ2-1; 8 bases align to TRBD2. Germline CDR1 reads SEHNR; CDR2 reads FQNEAQ (reference sequence). With 6 bases clipped from V and 3 bases from J, the junction kept 16 bases outside the gene matches. The CDR3 is 18 amino acids. The CDR3 reads CASSPHTLAGTVYNEQFF. CDR3 sequence (DNA): TGTGCCAGCAGTCCCCACACCTTAGCGGGAACCGTCTACAATGAGCAGTTCTTC.

The chain uses TRBV18 and TRBJ1-3, with 9 bases fitting TRBD1. The CDR3 contains 16 residues. The V gene's germline CDR1 is KGHSH and CDR2 LQKENI. The V segment lost 0 bases and the J segment 10 bases; nucleotides outside the gene matches: 10. The CDR3 spells CASSPPTGTGSFTIYF. In DNA form, the CDR3 reads TGTGCCAGCTCACCACCTACCGGGACAGGGTCATTTACCATATATTTT.

The rearrangement uses TRBV18 and TRBJ1-1, with D possibly matching TRBD1 (5 bases). Trimming took 1 base from V and 4 from J, leaving 16 bases between them. Germline values: CDR1 KGHSH, CDR2 LQKENI. The CDR3 consists of 16 residues. The CDR3 nucleotides are TGTGCCAGCTCACCACTTATCCCCCGGGGGGGCACTGAAGCTTTCTTT. It encodes CASSPLIPRGGTEAFF. The variable domain in full, completed from reference TRBV18 and TRBJ1-1, reads NAGVMQNPRHLVRRRGQEARLRCSPMKGHSHVYWYRQLPEEGLKFMVYLQKENIIDESGMPKERFSAEFPKEGPSILRIQQVVRGDSAAYFCASSPLIPRGGTEAFFGQGTRLTVV.

V gene TRBV19 combines with J gene TRBJ1-5, with TRBD1 matching over 12 bases. Germline-derived CDR1 and CDR2 are LNHDA and SQIVND (reference sequence). The CDR3 loop spans 20 amino acids. J gave up 0 bases and V 6 bases, and 15 bases lay outside the gene matches. CDR3 nucleotides: TGTGCCAGTAGGGGACATTCCGGGACAGGGGGCCCGTATAGCAATCAGCCCCAGCATTTT. It is translated as CASRGHSGTGGPYSNQPQHF.

V gene TRBV7-2 combines with J gene TRBJ1-6; D is perhaps TRBD1 (6 bases). The CDR3 spans 15 residues. Germline V lookup: CDR1 SGHTA, CDR2 FQGNSA. Trimming took off 4 bases at V and 7 bases at J, with 14 bases between the two ends. CDR3 residues: CASSSAGARNSPLHF. As DNA, the CDR3 is TGTGCCAGCAGCTCGGCAGGGGCGCGAAATTCACCCCTCCACTTT.

The genes are TRBV11-2 and TRBJ1-6; a possible D gene is TRBD1 (5 bases). V was trimmed by 6 bases and J by 5 bases, leaving 14 bases between them. CDR3 length: 15 amino acids. The V gene's germline CDR1 is SGHAT and CDR2 FQNNGV. The CDR3 nucleotides are TGTGCCAGCAGAGCCTTAGACAGAGATAATTCACCCCTCCACTTT. This encodes CASRALDRDNSPLHF.

This clone was seen more than once but under ten times. The chain combines TRBV5-1 with TRBJ1-5; no clear D. This CDR3 is built from 15 residues. Germline CDR1 SGHRS, CDR2 YFSETQ. V shed 0 bases and J shed 5 bases, with 12 bases lying between them. The CDR3 DNA reads as TGCGCCAGCAGCTTGGACGGAGGAGCCTATCAGCCCCAGCATTTT. It codes for CASSLDGGAYQPQHF.

CDR3 region: CASSEMQAAATNEKLFF. The CDR3, as DNA: TGTGCCAGCAGTGAAATGCAGGCAGCTGCAACTAATGAAAAACTGTTTTTT. This sequence joins TRBV6-1 and TRBJ1-4; D is unclear. V gave up 2 bases and J gave up 0 bases, with 13 bases separating them. This CDR3 contains 17 residues. Germline CDR1 and CDR2: MNHNS and SASEGT.

This rearrangement joins TRBV18 to TRBJ1-3; D ambiguous. The CDR3 covers 17 residues. Per the germline V gene, CDR1 is KGHSH and CDR2 is LQKENI. V was cut by 3 bases and J by 7 bases, with 22 bases left in between. CDR3 in DNA: TGTGCCAGCTCACCGGGCACCGGTGGGTTAATTACGAACACCATATATTTT. Protein sequence: CASSPGTGGLITNTIYF.

J is TRBJ1-6 and V is TRBV6-5, with D possibly TRBD1 on 5 matching bases. There are 14 residues in the CDR3. Trimming stripped 3 bases from V and 5 bases from J, with 8 bases between. CDR1 and CDR2 (germline): MNHEY, SVGAGI. In DNA form, the CDR3 reads TGTGCCAGCAGTTATGCCAGGGATAATTCACCCCTCCACTTT. This codes for CASSYARDNSPLHF.

The genes are TRBV2 and TRBJ1-5; no reliable D call. The CDR3 has 13 amino acids. V was clipped by 5 bases and J by 6 bases, with 11 bases between them. CDR1 SNHLY and CDR2 FYNNEI come from the germline V gene. CDR3 coding DNA: TGTGCCAGCAGTCCACCCTGGGGTCAGCCCCAGCATTTT. Translating gives CASSPPWGQPQHF.

V gene TRBV7-8 combines with J gene TRBJ2-5; D perhaps matches TRBD1 (5 bases). CDR3 length equals 13 residues. Trimming left V 1 base short and J 4 bases short, with 7 bases between. Germline assignment: CDR1 SGHVS and CDR2 FQNEAQ. CDR3 sequence: CASSLGGRETQYF. For the CDR3, the DNA is TGTGCCAGCAGCTTAGGGGGCCGAGAGACCCAGTACTTC.

The J gene is TRBJ2-5, the V gene TRBV10-3; no clear D. CDR1 and CDR2 (germline): ENHRY, SYGVKD. There are 13 residues in the CDR3. V lost 4 bases and J lost 4, with 10 bases in between. DNA for the CDR3: TGTGCCATCAGTGGAGACACGGGAGAGACCCAGTACTTC. It specifies CAISGDTGETQYF.

The rearrangement links TRBV11-2 to TRBJ1-2; no clear D. In germline, CDR1 is SGHAT, CDR2 FQNNGV. Deletions cut 5 bases from V and 4 bases from J, with 11 bases between. The CDR3 length is 13 residues. The CDR3 is CASSISWVYGYTF. In DNA, the CDR3 is TGTGCCAGCAGCATTTCCTGGGTCTATGGCTACACCTTC.

The chain combines TRBV12-3 or TRBV12-4 with TRBJ1-5; no clear D gene. The CDR3 is 13 residues long. The V end lost 5 bases, the J end lost 4 bases, and 9 bases lay between the germline ends. CDR3 in amino acids: CASSEGRNQPQHF. The CDR3 nucleotides read TGTGCCAGCAGTGAAGGGAGAAATCAGCCCCAGCATTTT.

V is TRBV2 and J is TRBJ2-7; D is possibly TRBD1 (6 bases). This CDR3 has 13 amino acids. Germline V gives CDR1 SNHLY, CDR2 FYNNEI. V lost 6 bases to trimming and J lost 5 bases, with 14 bases between them. CDR3 nucleotides: TGTGCCAGCAGCCGGGACACCGAAGACGAGCAGTACTTC. It encodes CASSRDTEDEQYF.

This rearrangement joins TRBV15 to TRBJ2-7; no definite D call. The CDR3 spans 15 residues. V lost 0 bases and J 5 bases, leaving 14 bases between the germline ends. Germline CDR1 LNHNV, CDR2 YYDKDF (reference sequence). CDR3 in DNA: TGTGCCACCAGCAGAGATCGATCTGGCCTCCACGAGCAGTACTTC. Amino acid sequence: CATSRDRSGLHEQYF.

The rearrangement joins TRBV5-6 to TRBJ2-7; 8 positions match TRBD1. The V gene's germline CDR1 is SGHDT and CDR2 YYEEEE. V lost 4 bases and J lost 7; bases outside the gene matches: 7. The CDR3 sequence is 13 residues long. The CDR3 sequence: CASSATGGREQYF. The CDR3 coding sequence is TGTGCCAGCAGCGCCACAGGGGGACGGGAGCAGTACTTC.

The V gene is TRBV7-2, the J gene TRBJ1-5; D not resolved. V lost 6 bases to trimming and J lost 0 bases, with 6 bases between them. Germline CDR1 and CDR2: SGHTA and FQGNSA. The CDR3 spans 13 residues. The CDR3, as DNA: TGTGCCAGCAGTCTGATTAGCAATCAGCCCCAGCATTTT. Protein: CASSLISNQPQHF. Full variable domain (remainder filled in from reference TRBV7-2 and TRBJ1-5): GAGVSQSPSNKVTEKGKDVELRCDPISGHTALYWYRQSLGQGLEFLIYFQGNSAPDKSGLPSDRFSAERTGGSVSTLTIQRTQQEDSAVYLCASSLISNQPQHFGDGTRLSIL.

The rearrangement joins TRBV27 to TRBJ2-3; 8 bases match TRBD2. Unmatched junction bases numbered 10, after V lost 2 bases and J lost 6 bases. Germline CDR1 and CDR2: MNHEY and SMNVEV (reference sequence). CDR3 size: 16 residues. CDR3 amino acids: CASSLGLAGRGDTQYF. CDR3 coding DNA: TGTGCCAGCAGTTTAGGGTTAGCGGGGCGGGGGGATACGCAGTATTTT.

The CDR3 spells CAISPTEISYEQYF. CDR3 nucleotide sequence: TGTGCCATCAGTCCCACAGAGATCTCCTACGAGCAGTACTTC. The chain joins TRBV10-3 to TRBJ2-7; D gene unclear. The CDR3 is made up of 14 amino acids. Germline V lookup: CDR1 ENHRY, CDR2 SYGVKD. V was shortened by 5 bases and J by 0 bases, with 11 bases between the two germline ends.

This clone showed up just once. This chain uses TRBV11-2 with TRBJ1-4; D is possibly TRBD1 (5 bases). The V gene lost 2 bases and the J gene lost 3 bases, with 7 bases spanning the gap. Germline values: CDR1 SGHAT, CDR2 FQNNGV. The CDR3 has 14 residues. The CDR3 DNA sequence: TGTGCCAGCAGCTTAATGGGACCTAATGAAAAACTGTTTTTT. It encodes CASSLMGPNEKLFF. The full variable domain, in which reference TRBV11-2 and TRBJ1-4 provide the parts outside the CDR3, is EAGVAQSPRYKIIEKRQSVAFWCNPISGHATLYWYQQILGQGPKLLIQFQNNGVVDDSQLPKDRFSAERLKGVDSTLKIQPAKLEDSAVYLCASSLMGPNEKLFFGSGTQLSVL.

V gene TRBV19 combines with J gene TRBJ1-1, with D possibly matching TRBD1 (6 bases). The V and J ends lost 7 bases and 5 bases respectively, with 14 bases between them. The CDR3 extends over 13 amino acids. Per the germline V gene, CDR1 is LNHDA and CDR2 is SQIVND (reference sequence). CDR3 amino acids: CASTNTGKTEAFF. In DNA, the CDR3 is TGTGCCAGTACCAATACAGGGAAGACTGAAGCTTTCTTT.

The J gene is TRBJ2-5, the V gene TRBV5-1; no clear D. CDR1 is SGHRS, CDR2 YFSETQ, per germline. V was cut by 2 bases and J by 2 bases, with 10 bases left in between. This CDR3 comprises 14 residues. CDR3 sequence reads: CASSLRQLQETQYF. The DNA of the CDR3 is TGCGCCAGCAGCTTACGCCAATTGCAAGAGACCCAGTACTTC.

By sample fraction, this clone is medium-sized (0.01 to 0.1%). The chain uses TRBV28 and TRBJ1-2; D is undetermined. Germline V lookup: CDR1 MDHEN, CDR2 SYDVKM. This CDR3 region has 12 residues. The germline V and J ends were trimmed by 7 bases and 4 bases, with 10 bases remaining between them. For the CDR3, the DNA is TGTGCCAGCACCCCCTCGGGCTATGGCTACACCTTC. It is translated as CASTPSGYGYTF.

The chain recombines TRBV5-6 with TRBJ2-2; TRBD1 matches 8 bases. Germline CDR1 SGHDT, CDR2 YYEEEE. Germline trimming cut 3 bases from V and 3 bases from J; bases unmatched to any gene: 4. The CDR3 contains 15 residues. CDR3 in DNA: TGTGCCAGCAGCTGGGGGACAGGAGACACCGGGGAGCTGTTTTTT. Protein sequence: CASSWGTGDTGELFF.

The J gene is TRBJ1-4, the V gene TRBV3-1 (or the pseudogene TRBV3-2), with 7 bases identical to TRBD1. V shed 4 bases and J 0 bases; nucleotides not matched to a gene: 5. This CDR3 comprises 16 residues. Germline assignment: CDR1 LGHDT and CDR2 YNNKEL (reference sequence). The CDR3 coding sequence is TGTGCCAGCAGCCCGGGACAGCCGGCAACTAATGAAAAACTGTTTTTT. Its translation: CASSPGQPATNEKLFF.